This T cell receptor beta chain was sequenced during a study of identical twins. CDR1 and CDR2 (germline): SQVTM, ANQGSEA. V was cut by 2 bases and J by 3 bases, with 8 bases left in between. CDR3 length equals 13 residues. By share, this clonotype ranks as medium-sized. TCRdb re-derived calls from the 5' RACE reads in MiXCR, one entry per CDR3 protein. The table records some 100,000 distinct CDR3 sequences, 5.9% of them present only once. The specimen was memory T cells sorted from blood. The chain couples TRBV29-1 to TRBJ2-1; no definite D call. The origin of this receptor is a woman between 45 and 60 years old in good health. CDR3: CSVELVNYNEQFF. Written as DNA, the CDR3 is TGCAGCGTTGAACTAGTCAACTACAATGAGCAGTTCTTC.